The 2 T cell receptor beta chains in this list originate from one sample, sequenced in a study of beta chain features in type 1 diabetes. Expressed TCRB transcripts were sequenced because the entire RNA isolate underwent reverse transcription. Profiled with immunoSEQ multiplex PCR; TCRdb holds only in-frame clones, not every one. The sample carries roughly 140,000 clones, 6.9% recorded once. Sequenced sample: central memory CD4+ T cells from blood. Receptors were obtained from a woman aged 25-40 years in good health.

This clone occurred many times. The V gene is TRBV9, the J gene TRBJ1-4, with D unclear. CDR1 is SGDLS, CDR2 YYNGEE, per germline. Trimming left V 4 bases short and J 0 bases short, with 7 bases between. This CDR3 is 14 amino acids long. The CDR3 DNA is TGTGCCAGCAGCAAGACTGCAACTAATGAAAAACTGTTTTTT. Residues: CASSKTATNEKLFF.

This clone was detected only a few times. This chain uses TRBV5-4 with TRBJ2-7; 7 positions match TRBD1. The germline V gene has CDR1 SGHNT and CDR2 YYREEE (reference sequence). The ends lost 3 bases at V and 2 bases at J; junction bases unmatched: 8. The CDR3 spans 15 residues. The chain's CDR3 is CASSYGQASTYEQYF. Here the CDR3 DNA reads TGTGCCAGCAGCTACGGACAGGCCTCGACCTACGAGCAGTACTTC. The full variable domain, in which reference TRBV5-4 and TRBJ2-7 provide the parts outside the CDR3, is ETGVTQSPTHLIKTRGQQVTLRCSSQSGHNTVSWYQQALGQGPQFIFQYYREEENGRGNFPPRFSGLQFPNYSSELNVNALELDDSALYLCASSYGQASTYEQYFGPGTRLTVT.